These 22 T cell receptor beta chains originate from one sample sequenced in a study of blood T cell repertoires in COVID-19. Produced via immunoSEQ multiplex PCR; TCRdb's table is partial and in-frame only. The sample has approximately 140,000 clones, 87% seen once. Sequencing was done on a sample of peripheral blood. These TCRs come from a man older than 75 with acute or convalescent COVID-19.

Written as DNA, the CDR3 is TGTGCCAGCAGCCACAGGGTATCCTACGAGCAGTACTTC. Translating it yields CASSHRVSYEQYF. V gene TRBV5-6 combines with J gene TRBJ2-7; maybe TRBD1 (6 bases). The V and J ends lost 4 bases and 1 base respectively, with 9 bases between them. This CDR3 contains 13 residues. CDR1 is SGHDT, CDR2 YYEEEE, per germline.

V and J are TRBV27 and TRBJ2-2; 8 nucleotides line up with TRBD2. Germline V gene sequence: CDR1 MNHEY, CDR2 SMNVEV (reference sequence). V was clipped by 7 bases and J by 4 bases; unmatched bases: 8. This CDR3 spans 15 amino acids. The CDR3 protein is CASKLREGLTGELFF. The CDR3 DNA reads as TGTGCCAGCAAGCTTCGGGAGGGCCTCACCGGGGAGCTGTTTTTT.

This CDR3 is CASSLQGTPLHF. CDR3 nucleotides: TGTGCCAGCAGTCTACAGGGAACACCCCTCCACTTT. The rearrangement joins TRBV28 to TRBJ1-6, with D possibly matching TRBD1 (6 bases). The CDR3 contains 12 residues. Germline V gene data show CDR1 as MDHEN and CDR2 as SYDVKM. Trimming shortened V by 5 bases and J by 11 bases, and 10 bases separated the two germline ends. Full variable domain (remainder filled in from reference TRBV28 and TRBJ1-6): DVKVTQSSRYLVKRTGEKVFLECVQDMDHENMFWYRQDPGLGLRLIYFSYDVKMKEKGDIPEGYSVSREKKERFSLILESASTNQTSMYLCASSLQGTPLHFGNGTRLTVT.

The rearrangement links TRBV3-1 (or the pseudogene TRBV3-2) to TRBJ1-3, with D perhaps TRBD1 (6 bases). V was trimmed by 1 base and J by 4 bases, leaving 11 bases between them. CDR3 length: 15 residues. The germline gives CDR1 LGHDT, CDR2 YNNKEL (reference sequence). The CDR3 here is CASSQGTGRGNTIYF. As DNA, the CDR3 is TGTGCCAGCAGCCAAGGAACAGGGAGAGGAAACACCATATATTTT.

The chain employs TRBV5-5 and TRBJ2-7; 9 bases match TRBD1. The junction had 4 bases not matched to a gene; V was cut back by 0 bases and J by 6 bases. Looked up from germline, CDR1 is SGHKS and CDR2 is YYEKEE (reference sequence). The CDR3 contains 14 residues. The CDR3: CASSLGGTGFEQYF. CDR3 bases: TGTGCCAGCAGCTTGGGAGGGACAGGGTTCGAGCAGTACTTC.

The rearrangement joins TRBV19 to TRBJ2-7, with D perhaps TRBD2 (6 bases). This CDR3 contains 15 residues. The germline gives CDR1 LNHDA, CDR2 SQIVND (reference sequence). V was shortened by 1 base and J by 2 bases, with 12 bases between the two germline ends. The CDR3 DNA sequence: TGTGCCAGTAGTATAGGTGGGGACTGGGCCTACGAGCAGTACTTC. As protein: CASSIGGDWAYEQYF.

The chain carries TRBV12-3 or TRBV12-4 and TRBJ1-2; D is undetermined. The CDR3 totals 13 residues. V lost 1 base, J lost 7 bases, and 10 bases lay in between. CDR3 region: CASSLGLSGGYTF. The DNA for the CDR3 is TGTGCCAGCAGTTTAGGGCTCTCGGGTGGCTACACCTTC.

The V call is TRBV7-6, the J call TRBJ2-7; a possible D gene is TRBD2 (6 bases). CDR1 and CDR2 (germline): SGHVS, FNYEAQ. CDR3 length equals 14 residues. V lost 3 bases and J lost 7, with 16 bases in between. The CDR3 DNA reads TGTGCCAGCAGCTTTAGACAGAATCGGGGGGAGCAGTACTTC. Amino acid sequence: CASSFRQNRGEQYF.

The V and J genes are TRBV2 and TRBJ1-1; D is ambiguous. The CDR3 is made up of 11 amino acids. V was shortened by 4 bases and J by 4 bases, with 4 bases between the two germline ends. Germline V gene lookup returns CDR1 SNHLY and CDR2 FYNNEI. CDR3 DNA: TGTGCCAGCAGTGGTCTCACTGAAGCTTTCTTT. Amino acids: CASSGLTEAFF.

The genes are TRBV6-5 and TRBJ2-5; tentative D call: TRBD2 (5 bases). Germline lookup yields CDR1 MNHEY and CDR2 SVGAGI. The CDR3 length is 15 residues. V lost 2 bases and J lost 2, with 12 bases in between. CDR3 in amino acids: CASSYEGANQETQYF. As DNA, the CDR3 is TGTGCCAGCAGTTACGAGGGAGCGAATCAAGAGACCCAGTACTTC.

The chain employs TRBV11-3 and TRBJ2-1; the match to TRBD2 covers 8 bases. CDR1 SGHNT and CDR2 YENEEA come from the germline V gene. V trimming: 5 bases; J trimming: 2 bases; junction bases outside the gene matches: 5. CDR3 length equals 15 residues. The CDR3 spells CASSLFSGTYNEQFF. The CDR3 DNA reads as TGTGCCAGCAGCCTTTTTAGCGGGACCTACAATGAGCAGTTCTTC.

This clone showed up just once. The CDR3 loop reads CASSPPGGSSNQPQHF. DNA of the CDR3: TGTGCCAGCTCACCACCGGGAGGGTCTAGCAATCAGCCCCAGCATTTT. The chain employs TRBV18 and TRBJ1-5; the D is unclear. Trimming left V 0 bases short and J 0 bases short, with 9 bases between. The V gene's germline CDR1 is KGHSH and CDR2 LQKENI. This CDR3 spans 16 amino acids.

The J gene is TRBJ1-4, the V gene TRBV18; TRBD1 matches at 8 bases. Germline trimming cut 8 bases from V and 8 bases from J; bases unmatched to any gene: 10. This CDR3 is 14 amino acids long. The V gene's germline CDR1 is KGHSH and CDR2 LQKENI. The CDR3 loop reads CASNRGDFREKLFF. CDR3 coding DNA: TGTGCCAGCAACAGGGGGGATTTTCGAGAAAAACTGTTTTTT. Full variable domain (outside the CDR3, taken from reference TRBV18 and TRBJ1-4): NAGVMQNPRHLVRRRGQEARLRCSPMKGHSHVYWYRQLPEEGLKFMVYLQKENIIDESGMPKERFSAEFPKEGPSILRIQQVVRGDSAAYFCASNRGDFREKLFFGSGTQLSVL.

The V call is TRBV7-2, the J call TRBJ2-5; possible D gene TRBD2, 6 bases. The V and J ends lost 4 bases and 5 bases respectively, with 17 bases between them. Germline V CDR1 and CDR2: SGHTA, FQGNSA. The length of the CDR3 is 15 residues. CDR3 amino acids: CASSSRGTTAETQYF. As DNA, the CDR3 is TGTGCCAGCAGCTCCCGGGGGACCACGGCGGAGACCCAGTACTTC.

The sample holds one count of this clone. This rearrangement joins TRBV6-6 to TRBJ2-3; D remains ambiguous. The CDR3 is 16 amino acids. The germline gives CDR1 MNHNY, CDR2 SVGAGI (reference sequence). V gave up 2 bases and J gave up 3 bases, with 15 bases separating them. CDR3: CASSYESHLSTDTQYF. For the CDR3, the DNA is TGTGCCAGCAGTTACGAATCCCACCTGAGTACAGATACGCAGTATTTT.

This chain joins TRBV24-1 and TRBJ1-1; D remains ambiguous. V lost 7 bases and J lost 0, with 8 bases in between. This CDR3 is built from 13 residues. Germline V gene lookup returns CDR1 KGHDR and CDR2 SFDVKD. CDR3 region: CATRRDMNTEAFF. The CDR3 nucleotides read TGTGCCACCAGAAGAGATATGAACACTGAAGCTTTCTTT.

The rearrangement joins TRBV7-8 to TRBJ2-1; 11 nucleotides line up with TRBD2. The germline gives CDR1 SGHVS, CDR2 FQNEAQ. This CDR3 is built from 16 residues. J lost 8 bases, V lost 8 bases, and 14 bases had no gene match. The DNA of the CDR3 is TGTGCCAGCCTGAGATTTAGCGGGAGGGCCGTCGATGAGCAGTTCTTC. Protein: CASLRFSGRAVDEQFF.

J is TRBJ2-1 and V is TRBV6-6, with D hard to call. Deletions cut 6 bases from V and 1 base from J, with 16 bases between. This CDR3 has 16 residues. Germline V gene lookup returns CDR1 MNHNY and CDR2 SVGAGI (reference sequence). The CDR3 loop reads CASSYERANSYNEQFF. The CDR3 bases are TGTGCCAGCAGCTACGAGCGAGCGAATTCCTACAATGAGCAGTTCTTC.

The chain recombines TRBV25-1 with TRBJ2-1, with a weak D call TRBD1 (6 bases). CDR1 is MGHDK and CDR2 is SYGVNS in the germline V gene. The CDR3 is 16 amino acids. The V gene lost 4 bases and the J gene lost 2 bases, with 15 bases spanning the gap. This chain's CDR3 is CASSAPTGFAYNEQFF. The CDR3 DNA reads as TGTGCCAGCAGTGCCCCGACAGGTTTCGCCTACAATGAGCAGTTCTTC.

The chain recombines TRBV5-8 with TRBJ1-5, with TRBD1 matching over 7 bases. CDR3 length: 14 amino acids. Germline-derived CDR1 and CDR2 are SGHTS and YDEGEE. V dropped 4 bases and J dropped 7; count of bases not matched to a gene: 8. The CDR3 nucleotides read TGTGCCAGCAGCGTAGGAGGGGGCGTCCAGCCCCAGCATTTT. This codes for CASSVGGGVQPQHF. Combining the CDR3 with reference TRBV5-8 and TRBJ1-5 gives the whole variable domain EAGVTQSPTHLIKTRGQQATLRCSPISGHTSVYWYQQALGLGLQFLLWYDEGEERNRGNFPPRFSGRQFPNYSSELNVNALELEDSALYLCASSVGGGVQPQHFGDGTRLSIL.

This chain links TRBV12-3 or TRBV12-4 with TRBJ1-2; the D is unclear. V dropped 4 bases and J dropped 8 bases, with 11 bases sitting between them. CDR3 length equals 12 residues. The CDR3: CASSYPEVGYTF. The CDR3 DNA reads TGTGCCAGCAGTTACCCGGAGGTAGGCTACACCTTC.

The genes are TRBV20-1 and TRBJ2-1, with 10 bases aligning to TRBD2. CDR1 DFQATT and CDR2 SNEGSKA come from the germline V gene (reference sequence). The CDR3 is made up of 14 amino acids. V lost 3 bases to trimming and J lost 3 bases; unmatched junction nucleotides: 2. CDR3 loop: CSASWTSGYNEQFF. Written as DNA, the CDR3 is TGCAGTGCTAGTTGGACTAGCGGCTACAATGAGCAGTTCTTC.